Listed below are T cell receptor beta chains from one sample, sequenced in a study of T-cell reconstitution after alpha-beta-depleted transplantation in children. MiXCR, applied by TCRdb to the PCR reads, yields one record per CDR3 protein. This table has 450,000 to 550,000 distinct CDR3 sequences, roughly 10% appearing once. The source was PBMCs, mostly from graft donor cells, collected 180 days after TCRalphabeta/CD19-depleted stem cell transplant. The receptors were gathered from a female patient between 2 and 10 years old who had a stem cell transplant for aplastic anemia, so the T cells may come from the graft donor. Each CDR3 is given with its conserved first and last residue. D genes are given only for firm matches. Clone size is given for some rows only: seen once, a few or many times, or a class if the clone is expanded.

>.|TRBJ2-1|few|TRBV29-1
CSVQARQYNEQFF
TGCAGCGTTCAGGCCCGACAGTACAATGAGCAGTTCTTC
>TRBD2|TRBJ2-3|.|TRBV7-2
CASSPSRSSGRATQYF
TGTGCCAGCAGCCCTAGCCGGTCTAGCGGGAGGGCTACGCAGTATTTT
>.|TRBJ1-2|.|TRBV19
CASSIWEGPDYGYTF
TGTGCCAGTAGTATTTGGGAGGGTCCGGACTATGGCTACACCTTC
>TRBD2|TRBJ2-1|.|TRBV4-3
CASSQDRGLASLGQFF
TGCGCCAGCAGCCAAGATAGGGGACTAGCGTCCCTAGGGCAGTTCTTC
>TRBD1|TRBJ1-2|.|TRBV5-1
CASSFRRDSYGYTF
TGCGCCAGCAGCTTCCGACGGGACAGCTATGGCTACACCTTC
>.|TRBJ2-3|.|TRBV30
CAWTREFGDTQYF
TGTGCCTGGACCCGGGAGTTCGGAGATACGCAGTATTTT
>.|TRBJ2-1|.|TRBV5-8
CASGQGTGLAKINEQFF
TGTGCCAGTGGACAGGGAACAGGACTAGCGAAGATCAATGAGCAGTTCTTC
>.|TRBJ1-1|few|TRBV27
CASSTVGPKNTEAFF
TGTGCCAGCAGCACGGTGGGTCCCAAGAACACTGAAGCTTTCTTT
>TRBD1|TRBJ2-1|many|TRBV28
CASSPGTASYNEQFF
TGTGCCAGCAGCCCCGGGACAGCTTCCTACAATGAGCAGTTCTTC
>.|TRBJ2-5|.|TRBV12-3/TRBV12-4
CASSLIVGPSKETQYF
TGTGCCAGCAGTTTAATAGTGGGGCCTTCAAAAGAGACCCAGTACTTC
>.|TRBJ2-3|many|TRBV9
CASSVAGVGTDTQYF
TGTGCCAGCAGCGTAGCGGGAGTTGGCACAGATACGCAGTATTTT
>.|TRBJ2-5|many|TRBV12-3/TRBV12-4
CASSPIGRRMPETQYF
TGTGCCAGCAGCCCCATTGGGAGGAGAATGCCAGAGACCCAGTACTTC
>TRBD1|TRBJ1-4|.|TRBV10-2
CASRTGPFEKLFF
TGCGCCAGCCGGACAGGCCCTTTCGAAAAACTGTTTTTT
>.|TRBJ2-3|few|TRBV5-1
CASSLAASTDTQYF
TGCGCCAGCAGTCTAGCTGCTAGCACAGATACGCAGTATTTT
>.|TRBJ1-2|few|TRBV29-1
CSVAGVIWGYTF
TGCAGCGTCGCGGGCGTTATATGGGGCTACACCTTC
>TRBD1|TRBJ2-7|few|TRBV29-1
CSARTGGYEQYF
TGCAGCGCTCGGACAGGGGGATACGAGCAGTACTTC
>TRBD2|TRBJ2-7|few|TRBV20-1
CSAKAGGAFYEQYF
TGCAGTGCTAAGGCGGGAGGGGCCTTTTACGAGCAGTACTTC
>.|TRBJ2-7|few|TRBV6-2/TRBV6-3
CASSYSQGFHF
TGTGCCAGCAGTTACTCGCAGGGGTTTCACTTC
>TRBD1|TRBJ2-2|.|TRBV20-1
CSARSGQLNTGELFF
TGCAGTGCTAGATCGGGACAGTTAAACACCGGGGAGCTGTTTTTT
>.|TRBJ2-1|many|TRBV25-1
CASSDEGVKQFF
TGTGCCAGCAGTGACGAGGGAGTCAAGCAGTTCTTC
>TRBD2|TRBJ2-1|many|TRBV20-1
CSAVRGRAGYNEQFF
TGCAGTGCGGTACGTGGGAGGGCCGGGTACAATGAGCAGTTCTTC
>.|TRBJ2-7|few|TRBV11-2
CASSSTAYYSGTPYEQYF
TGTGCCAGCAGCTCCACGGCCTACTATAGCGGCACACCCTACGAGCAGTACTTC
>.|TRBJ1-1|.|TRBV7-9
CASSPDLLTEAFF
TGTGCCAGCAGCCCCGACCTGCTCACTGAAGCTTTCTTT
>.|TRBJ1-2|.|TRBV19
CASQGRNYGYTF
TGTGCCAGTCAGGGGCGCAACTATGGCTACACCTTC
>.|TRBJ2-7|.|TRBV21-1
CASSKWDETYEQYF
TGTGCCAGCAGCAAGTGGGACGAGACCTACGAGCAGTACTTC
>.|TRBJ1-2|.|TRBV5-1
CASSLKTPNGDYGYTF
TGCGCCAGCAGCTTGAAGACACCGAATGGGGACTATGGCTACACCTTC
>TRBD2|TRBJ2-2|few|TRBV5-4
CASSLVLGLAGSNTGELFF
TGTGCCAGCAGCTTGGTTTTGGGACTAGCGGGTTCGAACACCGGGGAGCTGTTTTTT
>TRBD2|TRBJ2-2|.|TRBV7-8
CASSLQREVGTGELFF
TGTGCCAGCAGCTTACAGCGGGAGGTGGGCACCGGGGAGCTGTTTTTT
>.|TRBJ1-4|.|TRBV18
CASSPPNANEKLFF
TGTGCCAGCTCACCACCCAACGCTAATGAAAAACTGTTTTTT
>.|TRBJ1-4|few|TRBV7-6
CASSFRPNEKLFF
TGTGCCAGCAGCTTCCGTCCTAATGAAAAACTGTTTTTT
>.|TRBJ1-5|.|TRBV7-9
CASSWGRSRDQPQHF
TGTGCCAGCAGCTGGGGCAGGTCGAGAGATCAGCCCCAGCATTTT
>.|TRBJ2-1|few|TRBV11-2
CASSPVVESSYNEQFF
TGTGCCAGCAGCCCAGTGGTGGAGAGCTCCTACAATGAGCAGTTCTTC
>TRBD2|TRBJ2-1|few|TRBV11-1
CASRFVWEGSSSYNEQFF
TGTGCCAGCAGGTTCGTGTGGGAGGGATCAAGCTCCTACAATGAGCAGTTCTTC
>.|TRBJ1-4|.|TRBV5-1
CASSPSRGINEKLFF
TGCGCCAGCAGCCCTAGTAGAGGGATAAATGAAAAACTGTTTTTT
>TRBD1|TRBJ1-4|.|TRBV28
CASSWGDSVGEKLFF
TGTGCCAGCAGTTGGGGGGACAGCGTCGGGGAAAAACTGTTTTTT
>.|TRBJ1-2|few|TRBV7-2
CASSLEDYGGYTF
TGTGCCAGCAGCTTAGAGGACTACGGGGGCTACACCTTC
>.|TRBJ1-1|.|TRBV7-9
CASRMNRADTEAFF
TGTGCCAGCAGGATGAACAGGGCCGACACTGAAGCTTTCTTT
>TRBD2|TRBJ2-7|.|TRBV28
CASSSSGREDEQYF
TGTGCCAGCAGTTCTAGCGGGAGGGAGGACGAGCAGTACTTC
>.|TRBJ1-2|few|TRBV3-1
CASSQESGRRYGYTF
TGTGCCAGCAGCCAAGAATCAGGGAGGCGGTATGGCTACACCTTC
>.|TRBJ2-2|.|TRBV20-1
CSARNGTLTGELFF
TGCAGTGCTAGAAACGGGACTCTCACCGGGGAGCTGTTTTTT
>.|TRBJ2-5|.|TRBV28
CASSPGDKETQYF
TGTGCCAGCAGCCCCGGGGACAAAGAGACCCAGTACTTC
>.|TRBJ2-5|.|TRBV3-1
CASSQDWGSGGETQYF
TGTGCCAGCAGCCAAGATTGGGGGAGTGGTGGAGAGACCCAGTACTTC
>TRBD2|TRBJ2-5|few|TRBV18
CASSPRAPSGPTQETQYF
TGTGCCAGCTCACCACGGGCGCCTAGCGGACCCACCCAAGAGACCCAGTACTTC
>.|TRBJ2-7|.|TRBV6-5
CASTAGSYEQYF
TGTGCCAGCACCGCGGGGTCCTACGAGCAGTACTTC
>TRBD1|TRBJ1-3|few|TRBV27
CASRRQGNSGNTIYF
TGTGCCAGCAGGCGACAGGGAAACTCTGGAAACACCATATATTTT
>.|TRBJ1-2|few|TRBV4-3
CASSQDWSSAAIGYTF
TGCGCCAGCAGCCAAGATTGGTCCAGTGCAGCGATTGGCTACACCTTC
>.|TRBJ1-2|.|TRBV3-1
CASSRRVRLSYTF
TGTGCCAGCAGCCGCAGAGTACGCCTAAGCTACACCTTC
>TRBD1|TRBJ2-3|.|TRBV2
CASSGQGSGTDTQYF
TGTGCCAGCAGCGGACAGGGGAGTGGGACAGATACGCAGTATTTT
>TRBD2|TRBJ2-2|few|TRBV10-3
CAIRASGRALRTGELFF
TGTGCCATCAGGGCTAGCGGGAGGGCCTTGAGAACCGGGGAGCTGTTTTTT
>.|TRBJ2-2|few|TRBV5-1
CASSLFRSRVDGELFF
TGCGCCAGCAGCTTATTCCGAAGCAGGGTGGACGGGGAGCTGTTTTTT
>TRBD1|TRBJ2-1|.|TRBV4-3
CASSQAGTGMANEQFF
TGCGCCAGCAGCCAAGCCGGGACAGGGATGGCCAATGAGCAGTTCTTC
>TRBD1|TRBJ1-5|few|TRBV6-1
CASSLTGVGNQPQHF
TGTGCCAGCAGCCTGACAGGGGTGGGCAATCAGCCCCAGCATTTT
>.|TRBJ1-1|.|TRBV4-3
CASSRAGGPVTEAFF
TGCGCCAGCAGCCGAGCTGGGGGGCCGGTCACTGAAGCTTTCTTT
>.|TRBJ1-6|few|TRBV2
CASSVTINSPLHF
TGTGCCAGCAGTGTGACAATTAATTCACCCCTCCACTTT
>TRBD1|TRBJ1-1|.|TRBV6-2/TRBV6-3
CASSYPGQGRIDGAFF
TGTGCCAGCAGTTACCCGGGACAGGGGCGAATTGACGGAGCTTTCTTT
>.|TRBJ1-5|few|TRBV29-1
CSVEGGPGQPQHF
TGCAGCGTTGAGGGCGGACCAGGCCAGCCCCAGCATTTT
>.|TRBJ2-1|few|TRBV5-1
CASSLTDLGDEQFF
TGCGCCAGCAGCTTGACCGACCTCGGCGATGAGCAGTTCTTC